This is a list of T cell receptor beta chains from one sample in a study of OX40 agonist ivuxolimab in advanced cancers. The table came from immunoSEQ multiplex PCR; TCRdb's copy has only in-frame clones and leaves some out. The sample shows some 72,000 clones, 84% of them seen only once. The material was CD4+ or CD8+ T cells sorted from blood, obtained in a trial of the OX40 agonist ivuxolimab. Receptors were obtained from an adult with an advanced solid tumor such as melanoma, head and neck, liver or kidney cancer. CDR3s include the opening cysteine and the closing phenylalanine or tryptophan. D genes are given only for firm matches. Where a row states a size, it is once, few, many or the class of an expanded clone; other rows omit it.

J	D	V	size	CDR3	DNA
TRBJ1-2	TRBD1	TRBV6-5	NA	CASSPTGRYGYTF	TGTGCCAGCAGCCCGACAGGGAGGTATGGCTACACCTTC
TRBJ1-1	NA	TRBV18	NA	CASSPGDSPYTEAFF	TGTGCCAGCTCACCAGGCGACAGCCCTTACACTGAAGCTTTCTTT
TRBJ2-3	TRBD2	TRBV6-6	NA	CASSRGGSTDTQYF	TGTGCCAGCAGTCGGGGGGGTAGCACAGATACGCAGTATTTT
TRBJ1-5	NA	TRBV6-5	NA	CATGGGSGGNQPQHF	TGTGCTACCGGCGGGGGGTCAGGGGGCAATCAGCCCCAGCATTTT
TRBJ2-7	TRBD2	TRBV5-4	once	CASSSPGLGPYEQYF	TGTGCCAGCAGCTCCCCGGGACTAGGGCCCTACGAGCAGTACTTC
TRBJ2-7	TRBD1	TRBV7-6	NA	CASSPPPGQAWEQYF	TGTGCCAGCAGCCCGCCCCCGGGACAGGCCTGGGAGCAGTACTTC
TRBJ2-3	TRBD1	TRBV7-6	NA	CASSLEGATDTQYF	TGTGCCAGCAGCCTCGAGGGGGCCACAGATACGCAGTATTTT
TRBJ1-5	TRBD1	TRBV2	NA	CASSWTGGNQPQHF	TGTGCCAGCAGCTGGACAGGGGGCAATCAGCCCCAGCATTTT
TRBJ2-7	NA	TRBV4-1	NA	CASSLYTPGERPDRNEQYF	TGCGCCAGCAGCCTATATACCCCAGGGGAACGGCCCGACCGAAACGAGCAGTACTTC
TRBJ1-2	TRBD1	TRBV30	NA	CAWRMGTGRLNYGYTF	TGTGCCTGGAGGATGGGGACAGGGAGACTCAACTATGGCTACACCTTC
TRBJ2-1	TRBD2	TRBV5-1	NA	CASSSSGTSHLGVDNEQFF	TGCGCCAGCAGCTCCTCCGGGACTAGCCACCTGGGTGTAGACAATGAGCAGTTCTTC
TRBJ2-2	NA	TRBV6-1	NA	CASSEANFYSGELFF	TGTGCCAGCAGTGAAGCAAACTTCTACTCCGGGGAGCTGTTTTTT
TRBJ2-7	TRBD1	TRBV6-1	NA	CASSPGQSYEQYF	TGTGCCAGCAGTCCGGGACAGAGCTACGAGCAGTACTTC
TRBJ2-5	TRBD1	TRBV6-5	NA	CASRTDRESRETQYF	TGTGCCAGCAGAACCGACAGGGAAAGTAGAGAGACCCAGTACTTC
TRBJ1-5	NA	TRBV6-6	NA	CASSPGSVNQPQHF	TGTGCCAGCAGCCCGGGCTCGGTCAATCAGCCCCAGCATTTT
TRBJ2-1	TRBD2	TRBV7-8	NA	CASSLVGGGGYNEQFF	TGTGCCAGCAGCTTAGTAGGCGGGGGGGGCTACAATGAGCAGTTCTTC
TRBJ1-3	NA	TRBV4-3	NA	CASSPSLGGNTIYF	TGCGCCAGCAGCCCGAGTCTGGGAGGAAACACCATATATTTT
TRBJ2-7	NA	TRBV7-6	NA	CASDKLTGFYEQYF	TGTGCCAGCGATAAGTTGACAGGCTTCTACGAGCAGTACTTC
TRBJ2-3	NA	TRBV29-1	NA	CSVGRADTQYF	TGCAGCGTTGGTAGGGCAGATACGCAGTATTTT
TRBJ1-6	TRBD1	TRBV7-2	NA	CASSLDTGGYRSPLHF	TGTGCCAGCAGCTTGGATACAGGGGGCTATCGGTCACCCCTCCACTTT
TRBJ2-6	TRBD2	TRBV2	NA	CASSGTSRANVLTF	TGTGCCAGCAGTGGGACTAGTCGGGCCAACGTCCTGACTTTC
TRBJ1-2	NA	TRBV19	NA	CASRMGGGYTF	TGTGCCAGTAGGATGGGCGGCGGCTACACCTTC
TRBJ2-5	TRBD2	TRBV7-9	NA	CASSSTSGGAFETQYF	TGTGCCAGCAGCTCGACTAGCGGGGGGGCGTTTGAGACCCAGTACTTC
TRBJ2-7	NA	TRBV21-1	NA	CASRKGPKASAYEQYF	TGTGCCAGCAGGAAAGGGCCTAAAGCGTCGGCTTACGAGCAGTACTTC
TRBJ1-6	TRBD1	TRBV10-1	NA	CASRARVGRGRLLNEPLHF	TGCGCCAGCAGGGCCCGGGTCGGCAGGGGGCGTCTCTTGAATGAACCCCTCCACTTT
TRBJ2-3	TRBD1	TRBV2	NA	CASRGDRGSSNTQYF	TGTGCCAGCAGAGGGGACAGAGGGAGCTCTAATACGCAGTATTTT
TRBJ2-2	NA	TRBV29-1	once	CSVANGNTGELFF	TGCAGCGTTGCTAACGGGAACACCGGGGAGCTGTTTTTT
TRBJ2-7	NA	TRBV7-9	NA	CASSFRAANYEQYF	TGTGCCAGCAGCTTCCGAGCTGCCAACTACGAGCAGTACTTC
TRBJ1-1	NA	TRBV7-9	NA	CASSLGKGMNTEAFF	TGTGCCAGCAGCTTAGGTAAGGGTATGAACACTGAAGCTTTCTTT
TRBJ2-4	TRBD2	TRBV28	few	CASQSGGAAKNIQYF	TGTGCCAGCCAATCGGGAGGTGCTGCCAAAAACATTCAGTACTTC
TRBJ2-5	NA	TRBV5-4	NA	CASSLETSETQYF	TGTGCCAGCAGCTTGGAAACGAGCGAGACCCAGTACTTC
TRBJ1-3	NA	TRBV11-2	once	CASSHQGARGNTIYF	TGTGCCAGCAGCCACCAAGGGGCTCGTGGAAACACCATATATTTT
TRBJ1-2	TRBD1	TRBV6-1	NA	CASSRQGPNYGYTF	TGTGCCAGCAGTCGACAGGGACCTAACTATGGCTACACCTTC
TRBJ2-2	NA	TRBV7-8	NA	CASSWQWGRGGELFF	TGTGCCAGCAGCTGGCAATGGGGGCGGGGCGGGGAGCTGTTTTTT
TRBJ1-2	NA	TRBV11-2	few	CASGGVNYGYTF	TGTGCCAGCGGAGGGGTAAACTATGGCTACACCTTC
TRBJ2-1	TRBD2	TRBV9	NA	CASSVATASGELMNEQFF	TGTGCCAGCAGCGTAGCTACGGCTAGCGGGGAACTAATGAATGAGCAGTTCTTC
TRBJ1-6	TRBD1	TRBV29-1	NA	CSVALDRGSPLHF	TGCAGCGTTGCTCTAGACAGGGGTTCACCCCTCCACTTT
TRBJ2-5	NA	TRBV11-2	NA	CASSLGNQETQYF	TGTGCCAGCAGCTTGGGGAACCAAGAGACCCAGTACTTC
TRBJ2-2	TRBD1	TRBV30	NA	CASPPRGLYTGELFF	TGTGCCTCCCCCCCGAGGGGGCTTTACACCGGGGAGCTGTTTTTT
TRBJ1-2	TRBD1	TRBV5-1	NA	CASREQGSDGYTF	TGCGCCAGCAGAGAACAGGGGAGTGACGGCTACACCTTC
TRBJ1-1	TRBD1	TRBV6-5	NA	CASSIGTVGTEAFF	TGTGCCAGCAGTATCGGGACAGTGGGCACTGAAGCTTTCTTT
TRBJ1-2	NA	TRBV9	NA	CASTSRNWALTGGYTF	TGTGCCAGCACTAGCCGAAACTGGGCCCTTACCGGTGGCTACACCTTC
TRBJ2-3	NA	TRBV20-1	NA	CSATGADTQYF	TGCAGTGCTACAGGGGCAGATACGCAGTATTTT
TRBJ2-7	NA	TRBV2	NA	CAIPRGGLTAYEQYF	TGTGCCATCCCCCGAGGGGGACTGACGGCCTACGAGCAGTACTTC
TRBJ2-1	NA	TRBV30	NA	CASPGISYNEQFF	TGTGCCTCCCCGGGAATCTCCTACAATGAGCAGTTCTTC
TRBJ1-1	NA	TRBV19	few	CASSKGRGYTEAFF	TGTGCCAGTAGCAAGGGCAGGGGTTACACTGAAGCTTTCTTT